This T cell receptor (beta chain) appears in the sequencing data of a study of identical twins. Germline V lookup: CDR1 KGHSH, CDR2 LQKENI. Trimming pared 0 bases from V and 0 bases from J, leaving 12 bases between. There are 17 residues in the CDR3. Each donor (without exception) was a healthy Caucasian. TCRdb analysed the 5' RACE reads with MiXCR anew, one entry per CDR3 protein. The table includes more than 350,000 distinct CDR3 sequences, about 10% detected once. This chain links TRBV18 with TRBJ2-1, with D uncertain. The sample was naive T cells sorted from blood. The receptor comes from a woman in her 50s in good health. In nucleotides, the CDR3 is TGTGCCAGCTCACCACCCATTAAAAATAGCTCCTACAATGAGCAGTTCTTC. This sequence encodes CASSPPIKNSSYNEQFF.